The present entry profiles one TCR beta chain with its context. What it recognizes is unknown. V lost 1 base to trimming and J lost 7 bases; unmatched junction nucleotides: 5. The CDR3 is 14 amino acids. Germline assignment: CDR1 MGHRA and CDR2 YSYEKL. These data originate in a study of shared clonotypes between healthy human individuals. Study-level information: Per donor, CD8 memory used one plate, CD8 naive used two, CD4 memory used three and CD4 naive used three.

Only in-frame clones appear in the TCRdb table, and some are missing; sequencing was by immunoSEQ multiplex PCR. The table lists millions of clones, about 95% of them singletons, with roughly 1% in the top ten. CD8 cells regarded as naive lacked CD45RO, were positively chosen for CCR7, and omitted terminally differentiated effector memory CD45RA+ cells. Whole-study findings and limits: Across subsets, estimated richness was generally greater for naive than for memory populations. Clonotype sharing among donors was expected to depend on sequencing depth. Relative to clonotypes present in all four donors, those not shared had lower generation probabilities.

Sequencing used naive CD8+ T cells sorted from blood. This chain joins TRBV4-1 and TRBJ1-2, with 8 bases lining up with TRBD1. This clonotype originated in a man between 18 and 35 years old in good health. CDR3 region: CASSQAGGATGYTF. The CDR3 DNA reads TGCGCCAGCAGCCAAGCAGGGGGCGCGACTGGCTACACCTTC.